This TCR beta chain originates from a study of blood T cell repertoires in COVID-19. Original analysis: Amplification from reference gene primers served as the basis for estimated nucleated cell counts. Repertoires were generated with immunoSEQ multiplex PCR, while TCRdb's copy carries only in-frame clones and drops some. That table supplies the V and J calls and clone size; D and trimming were determined from the DNA. The sample lists over 250,000 clones; about 91% were seen once. The germline CDR1 and CDR2 sequences are SGHDT and YYEEEE. V was shortened by 0 bases and J by 5 bases, with 15 bases between the two germline ends. The CDR3 spans 15 residues. Each participant's cohort was designated according to participant-reported clinical history. This clone was counted a single time.

The chain carries TRBV5-6 and TRBJ2-7; D unclear. This clonotype originated in a woman younger than 35 who had recovered from COVID-19. The specimen was PBMCs or T cells enriched from blood (not recorded which). The CDR3 bases are TGTGCCAGCAGCTTGGACATTACCCCCCCTGACGAGCAGTACTTC. Translated, it gives CASSLDITPPDEQYF. The variable domain in full, with the rest retrieved from reference TRBV5-6 and TRBJ2-7, is DAGVTQSPTHLIKTRGQQVTLRCSPKSGHDTVSWYQQALGQGPQFIFQYYEEEERQRGNFPDRFSGHQFPNYSSELNVNALLLGDSALYLCASSLDITPPDEQYFGPGTRLTVT.